The clone carrying this T cell receptor (beta chain) was seen at least ten times. Its cognate antigen is unknown. Amplification of TCR beta CDR3 regions was performed using RNA transcripts as template. First-round RT-PCR with HTBI primers amplified the TCR CDR3 region. TCRdb re-analysed the multiplex PCR reads in MiXCR, keeping a single row per CDR3 protein. The table records roughly 280,000 distinct CDR3 sequences, 15% to 20% of them present only once. The data stem from a study of T cells in Graves' hyperthyroidism and ophthalmopathy. Looking at the study overall: Once the initial diagnosis was made, peripheral blood was obtained before any treatment. Findings of the study overall: Using 13 V-J features, a model discriminated ophthalmopathy from stable hyperthyroidism.

Germline values: CDR1 MNHEY, CDR2 SVGEGT. The germline V and J ends were trimmed by 2 bases and 9 bases, with 16 bases remaining between them. The CDR3 is 15 amino acids. It was uncontrolled infection, other autoimmune disease, pregnancy or lactation that excluded patients. Diagnoses were made from clinical symptoms, serum measures (thyroxine and TRAb), thyroid ultrasound and orbital computed tomography. V and J are TRBV6-2 or TRBV6-3 and TRBJ2-2; no clear D. Material for sequencing was blood. This receptor was identified in an older woman with Graves' ophthalmopathy. This CDR3 is CASSYNGPLSRELFF. In DNA, the CDR3 is TGTGCCAGCAGTTACAATGGGCCGTTGAGCAGGGAGCTGTTTTTT.